One T cell receptor (beta chain) is described in this entry. This sample was included in a study of T-cell memory formation after mild COVID-19. Study information: In these data, TCR clusters were largely donor specific.

TCRdb processed the 5' RACE reads anew with MiXCR; each CDR3 protein has one entry. The profile shows roughly 120,000 distinct CDR3 sequences, about a sixth of them singletons. V shed 5 bases, J shed 7 bases, and the junction held 6 bases outside the gene matches. This CDR3 has 15 amino acids. The chain couples TRBV12-3 or TRBV12-4 to TRBJ1-6, with 9 bases matching TRBD1. The sequence was collected from an adult woman who had mild COVID-19 (a few samples of this study predate the infection). Cell type and time point are not known. The sample consisted of PBMCs or a T cell subset sorted from them (not recorded which). CDR3 DNA sequence: TGTGCCAGCAGTCCCTTGGGGACAGGGAATTCACCCCTCCACTTT. It encodes CASSPLGTGNSPLHF.